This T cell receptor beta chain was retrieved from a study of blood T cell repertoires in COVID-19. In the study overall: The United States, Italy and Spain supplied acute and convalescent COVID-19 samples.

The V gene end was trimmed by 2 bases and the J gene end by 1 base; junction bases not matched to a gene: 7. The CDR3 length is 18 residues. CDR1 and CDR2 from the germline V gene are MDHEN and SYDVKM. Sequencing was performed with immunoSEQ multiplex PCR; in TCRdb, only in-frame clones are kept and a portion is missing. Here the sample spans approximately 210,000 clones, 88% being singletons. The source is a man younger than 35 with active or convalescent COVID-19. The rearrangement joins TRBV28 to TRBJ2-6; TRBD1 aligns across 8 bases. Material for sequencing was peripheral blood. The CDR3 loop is CASSLDHRGSSGANVLTF. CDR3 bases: TGTGCCAGCAGTTTAGATCACAGGGGGTCGTCTGGGGCCAACGTCCTGACTTTC. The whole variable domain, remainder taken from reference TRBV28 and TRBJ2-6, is DVKVTQSSRYLVKRTGEKVFLECVQDMDHENMFWYRQDPGLGLRLIYFSYDVKMKEKGDIPEGYSVSREKKERFSLILESASTNQTSMYLCASSLDHRGSSGANVLTFGAGSRLTVL.